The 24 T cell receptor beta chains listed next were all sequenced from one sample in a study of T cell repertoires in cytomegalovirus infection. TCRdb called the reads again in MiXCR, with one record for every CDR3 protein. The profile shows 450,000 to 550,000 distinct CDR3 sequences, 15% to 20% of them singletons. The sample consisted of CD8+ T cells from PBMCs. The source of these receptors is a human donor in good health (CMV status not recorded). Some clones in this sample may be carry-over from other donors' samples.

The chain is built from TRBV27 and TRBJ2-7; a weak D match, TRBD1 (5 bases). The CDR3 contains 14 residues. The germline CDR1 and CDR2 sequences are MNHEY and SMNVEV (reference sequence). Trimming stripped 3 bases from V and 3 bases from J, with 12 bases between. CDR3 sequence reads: CASSFREMNYEQYF. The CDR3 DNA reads TGTGCCAGCAGTTTCAGGGAAATGAACTACGAGCAGTACTTC.

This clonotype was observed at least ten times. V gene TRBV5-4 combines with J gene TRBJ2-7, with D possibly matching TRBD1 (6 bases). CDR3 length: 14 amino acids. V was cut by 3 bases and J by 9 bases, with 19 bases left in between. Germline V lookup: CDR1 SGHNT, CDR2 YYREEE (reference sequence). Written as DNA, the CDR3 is TGTGCCAGCAGCTCGAGGGACACCACCCGTGGGCAGTACTTC. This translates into CASSSRDTTRGQYF.

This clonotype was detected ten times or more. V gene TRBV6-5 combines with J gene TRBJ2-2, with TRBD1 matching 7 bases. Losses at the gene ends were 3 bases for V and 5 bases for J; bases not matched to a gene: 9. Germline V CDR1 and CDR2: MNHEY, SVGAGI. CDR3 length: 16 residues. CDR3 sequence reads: CASSYVPGQQTGELFF. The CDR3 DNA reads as TGTGCCAGCAGTTATGTTCCGGGACAGCAAACCGGGGAGCTGTTTTTT.

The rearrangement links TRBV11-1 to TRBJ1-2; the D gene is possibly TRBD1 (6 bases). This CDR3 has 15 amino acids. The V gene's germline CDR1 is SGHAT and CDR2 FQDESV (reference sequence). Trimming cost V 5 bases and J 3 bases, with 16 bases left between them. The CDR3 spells CASSLDSPQDYGYTF. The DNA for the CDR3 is TGTGCCAGCAGCCTGGACAGCCCCCAGGACTATGGCTACACCTTC.

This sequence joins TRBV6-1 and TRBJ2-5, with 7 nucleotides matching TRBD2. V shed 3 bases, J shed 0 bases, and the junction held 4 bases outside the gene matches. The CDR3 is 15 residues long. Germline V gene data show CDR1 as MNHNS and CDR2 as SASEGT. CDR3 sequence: CASSDERGHQETQYF. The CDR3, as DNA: TGTGCCAGCAGTGACGAGCGGGGTCACCAAGAGACCCAGTACTTC.

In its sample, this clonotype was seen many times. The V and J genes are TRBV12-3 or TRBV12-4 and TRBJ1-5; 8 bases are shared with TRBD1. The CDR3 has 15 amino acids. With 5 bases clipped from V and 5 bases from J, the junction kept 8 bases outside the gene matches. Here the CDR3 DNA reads TGTGCCAGCAGTCGATCGGACAGGGAACATCAGCCCCAGCATTTT. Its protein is CASSRSDREHQPQHF.

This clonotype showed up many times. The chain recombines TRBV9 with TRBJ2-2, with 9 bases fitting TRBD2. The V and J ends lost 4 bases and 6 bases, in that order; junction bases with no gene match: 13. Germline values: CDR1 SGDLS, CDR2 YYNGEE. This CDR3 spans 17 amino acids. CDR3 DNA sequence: TGTGCCAGCAGCCCCTACTCGAGTAGCGGGAGCTCCGGGGAGCTGTTTTTT. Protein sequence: CASSPYSSSGSSGELFF.

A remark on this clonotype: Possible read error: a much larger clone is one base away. The CDR3 DNA sequence: TGTGCCAGCAGCCCGACTAGCGGGGGGGCGTCCGGGGAGCTGCTTTTT. Encoded protein: CASSPTSGGASGELLF. The V and J genes are TRBV12-3 or TRBV12-4 and TRBJ2-2; 14 nucleotides match TRBD2. There are 16 residues in the CDR3.

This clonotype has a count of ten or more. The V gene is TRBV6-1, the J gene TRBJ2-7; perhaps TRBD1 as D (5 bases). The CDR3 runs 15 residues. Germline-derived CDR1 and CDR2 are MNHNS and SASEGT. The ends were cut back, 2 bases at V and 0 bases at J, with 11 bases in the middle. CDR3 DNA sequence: TGTGCCAGCAGTGAATTCCCCAGGGTCTCCTACGAGCAGTACTTC. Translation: CASSEFPRVSYEQYF.

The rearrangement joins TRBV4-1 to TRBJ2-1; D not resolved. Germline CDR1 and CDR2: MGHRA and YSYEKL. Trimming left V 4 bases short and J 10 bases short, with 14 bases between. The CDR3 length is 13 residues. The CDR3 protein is CASSLDPGREQFF. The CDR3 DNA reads TGCGCCAGCAGCCTCGACCCCGGCAGGGAGCAGTTCTTC.

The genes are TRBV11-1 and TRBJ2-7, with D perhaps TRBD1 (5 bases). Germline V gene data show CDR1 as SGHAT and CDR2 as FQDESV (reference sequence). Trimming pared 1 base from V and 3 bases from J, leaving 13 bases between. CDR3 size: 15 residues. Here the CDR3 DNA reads TGTGCCAGCAGCTTAGGACAGACTCTACTCTACGAGCAGTACTTC. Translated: CASSLGQTLLYEQYF.

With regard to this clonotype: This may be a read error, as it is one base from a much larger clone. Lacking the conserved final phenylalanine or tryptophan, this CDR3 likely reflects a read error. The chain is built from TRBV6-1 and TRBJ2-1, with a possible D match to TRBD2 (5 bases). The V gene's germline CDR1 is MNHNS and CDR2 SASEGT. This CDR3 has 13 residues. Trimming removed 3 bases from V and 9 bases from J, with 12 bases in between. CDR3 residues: CASSDEFAGEQFL. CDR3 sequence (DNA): TGTGCCAGCAGTGACGAGTTCGCGGGTGAGCAGTTCTTA.

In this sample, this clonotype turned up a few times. The CDR3 region has the DNA TGTGCCAGCAGCCTAACTCAGGGTATGAACACTGAAGCTTTCTTT. As protein: CASSLTQGMNTEAFF. The chain joins TRBV28 to TRBJ1-1, with a weak D call TRBD1 (5 bases). V shed 6 bases and J shed 0 bases, with 14 bases lying between them. Germline CDR1 and CDR2: MDHEN and SYDVKM. The CDR3 length is 15 residues.

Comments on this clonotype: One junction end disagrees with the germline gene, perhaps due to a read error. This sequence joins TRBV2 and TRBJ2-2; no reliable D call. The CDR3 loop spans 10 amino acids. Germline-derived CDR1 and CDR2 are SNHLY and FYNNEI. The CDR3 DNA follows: TGTGCCAGCAGCACCGTGGAGCTGTTTTTT. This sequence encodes CASSTVELFF.

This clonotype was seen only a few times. The CDR3 protein is CAWGRDNNEKLFF. Here the CDR3 DNA reads TGTGCCTGGGGCCGGGACAATAATGAAAAACTGTTTTTT. The rearrangement links TRBV30 to TRBJ1-4; weak D call: TRBD1 (6 bases). CDR1 is GTSNPN, CDR2 SVGIG, per germline (reference sequence). The length of the CDR3 is 13 residues. V lost 5 bases to trimming and J lost 4 bases, with 11 bases between them. Based on the CDR3 plus reference TRBV30 and TRBJ1-4, the full variable domain is SQTIHQWPATLVQPVGSPLSLECTVEGTSNPNLYWYRQAAGRGLQLLFYSVGIGQISSEVPQNLSASRPQDRQFILSSKKLLLSDSGFYLCAWGRDNNEKLFFGSGTQLSVL.

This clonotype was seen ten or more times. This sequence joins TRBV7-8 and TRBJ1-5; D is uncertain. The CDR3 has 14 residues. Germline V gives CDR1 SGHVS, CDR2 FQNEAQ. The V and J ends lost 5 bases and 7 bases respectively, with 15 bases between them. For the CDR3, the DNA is TGTGCCAGCAGCCAGGTCGGGTCGCGGCAGCCCCAGCATTTT. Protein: CASSQVGSRQPQHF.

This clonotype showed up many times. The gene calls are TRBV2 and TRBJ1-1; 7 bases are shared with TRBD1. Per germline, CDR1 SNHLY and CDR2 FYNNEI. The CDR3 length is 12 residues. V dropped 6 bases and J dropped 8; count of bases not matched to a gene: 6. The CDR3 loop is CASSTGTAEAFF. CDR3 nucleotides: TGTGCCAGCAGCACCGGGACAGCAGAAGCTTTCTTT. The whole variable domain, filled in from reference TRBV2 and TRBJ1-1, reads EPEVTQTPSHQVTQMGQEVILRCVPISNHLYFYWYRQILGQKVEFLVSFYNNEISEKSEIFDDQFSVERPDGSNFTLKIRSTKLEDSAMYFCASSTGTAEAFFGQGTRLTVV.

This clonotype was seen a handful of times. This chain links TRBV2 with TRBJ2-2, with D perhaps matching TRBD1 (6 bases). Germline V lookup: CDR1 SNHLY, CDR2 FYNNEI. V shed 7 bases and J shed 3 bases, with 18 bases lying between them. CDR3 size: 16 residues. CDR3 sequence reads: CASMGAEQQHTGELFF. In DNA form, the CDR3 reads TGTGCCAGCATGGGGGCCGAGCAGCAGCACACCGGGGAGCTGTTTTTT. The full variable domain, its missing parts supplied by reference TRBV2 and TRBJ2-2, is EPEVTQTPSHQVTQMGQEVILRCVPISNHLYFYWYRQILGQKVEFLVSFYNNEISEKSEIFDDQFSVERPDGSNFTLKIRSTKLEDSAMYFCASMGAEQQHTGELFFGEGSRLTVL.

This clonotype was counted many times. DNA of the CDR3: TGTGCCAGCAGCTCTGCGGCGGGGGGCTACTACAATGAGCAGTTCTTC. This gives the protein CASSSAAGGYYNEQFF. The chain recombines TRBV12-3 or TRBV12-4 with TRBJ2-1; 8 nucleotides match TRBD2. The CDR3 runs to 16 residues. Germline trimming cut 6 bases from V and 3 bases from J; bases unmatched to any gene: 10.

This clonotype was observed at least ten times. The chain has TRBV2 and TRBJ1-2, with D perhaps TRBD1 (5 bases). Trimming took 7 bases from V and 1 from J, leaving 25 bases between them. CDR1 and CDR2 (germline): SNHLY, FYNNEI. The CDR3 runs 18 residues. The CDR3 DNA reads TGTGCCAGCATTACCGATGGTGGGGGAAGGAGCTTTAACTATGGCTACACCTTC. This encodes CASITDGGGRSFNYGYTF.

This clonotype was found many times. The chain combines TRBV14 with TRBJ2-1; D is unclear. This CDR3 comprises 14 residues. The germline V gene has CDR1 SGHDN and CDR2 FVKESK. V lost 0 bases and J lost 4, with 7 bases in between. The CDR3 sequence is CASSQDGLYNEQFF. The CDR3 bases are TGTGCCAGCAGCCAAGATGGCCTATACAATGAGCAGTTCTTC.

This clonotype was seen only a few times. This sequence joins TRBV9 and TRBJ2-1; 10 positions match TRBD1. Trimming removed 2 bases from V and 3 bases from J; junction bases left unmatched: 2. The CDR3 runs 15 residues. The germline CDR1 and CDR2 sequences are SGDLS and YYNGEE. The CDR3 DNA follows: TGTGCCAGCAGCGTCGGGACAGGGGTCTACAATGAGCAGTTCTTC. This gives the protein CASSVGTGVYNEQFF.

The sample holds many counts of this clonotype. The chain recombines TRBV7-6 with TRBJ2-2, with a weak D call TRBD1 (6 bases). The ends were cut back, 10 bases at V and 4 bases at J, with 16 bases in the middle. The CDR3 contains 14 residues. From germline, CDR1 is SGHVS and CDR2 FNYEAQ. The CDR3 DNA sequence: TGTGCCACCAACCAGGGGCAGTCCACCGGGGAGCTGTTTTTT. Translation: CATNQGQSTGELFF.

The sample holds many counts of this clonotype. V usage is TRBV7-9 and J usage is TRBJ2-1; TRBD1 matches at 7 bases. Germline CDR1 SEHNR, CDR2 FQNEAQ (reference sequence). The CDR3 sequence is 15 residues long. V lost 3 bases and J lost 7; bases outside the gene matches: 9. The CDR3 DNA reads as TGTGCCAGCAGCTTCCAACAGGGGTTGTGGAATGAGCAGTTCTTC. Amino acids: CASSFQQGLWNEQFF.